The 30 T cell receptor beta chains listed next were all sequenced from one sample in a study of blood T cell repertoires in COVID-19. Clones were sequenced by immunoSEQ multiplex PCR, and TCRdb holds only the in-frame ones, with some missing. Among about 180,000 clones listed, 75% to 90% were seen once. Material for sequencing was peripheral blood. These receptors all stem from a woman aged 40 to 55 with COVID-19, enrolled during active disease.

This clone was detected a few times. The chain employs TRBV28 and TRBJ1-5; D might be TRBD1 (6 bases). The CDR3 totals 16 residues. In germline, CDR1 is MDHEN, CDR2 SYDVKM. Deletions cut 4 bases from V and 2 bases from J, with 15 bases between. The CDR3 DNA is TGTGCCAGCAGTTCATCCTGGTCAGGGGGCAATCAGCCCCAGCATTTT. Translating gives CASSSSWSGGNQPQHF. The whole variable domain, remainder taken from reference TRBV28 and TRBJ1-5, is DVKVTQSSRYLVKRTGEKVFLECVQDMDHENMFWYRQDPGLGLRLIYFSYDVKMKEKGDIPEGYSVSREKKERFSLILESASTNQTSMYLCASSSSWSGGNQPQHFGDGTRLSIL.

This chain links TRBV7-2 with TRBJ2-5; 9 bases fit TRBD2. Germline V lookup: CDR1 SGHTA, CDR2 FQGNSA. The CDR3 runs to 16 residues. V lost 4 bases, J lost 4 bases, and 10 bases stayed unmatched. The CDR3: CASSSTLAGARETQYF. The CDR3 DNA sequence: TGTGCCAGCAGCTCGACCTTAGCGGGAGCAAGAGAGACCCAGTACTTC.

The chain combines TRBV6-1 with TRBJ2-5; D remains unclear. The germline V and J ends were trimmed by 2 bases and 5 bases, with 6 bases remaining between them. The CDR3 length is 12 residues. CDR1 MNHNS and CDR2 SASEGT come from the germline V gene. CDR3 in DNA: TGTGCCAGCAGTGAATACCGGGAGACCCAGTACTTC. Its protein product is CASSEYRETQYF.

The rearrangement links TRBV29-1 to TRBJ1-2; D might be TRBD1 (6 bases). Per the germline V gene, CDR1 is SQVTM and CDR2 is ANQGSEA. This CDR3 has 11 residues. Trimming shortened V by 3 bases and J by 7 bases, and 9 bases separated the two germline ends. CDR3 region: CSVDNRVGYTF. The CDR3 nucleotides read TGCAGCGTTGACAACAGGGTTGGCTACACCTTC.

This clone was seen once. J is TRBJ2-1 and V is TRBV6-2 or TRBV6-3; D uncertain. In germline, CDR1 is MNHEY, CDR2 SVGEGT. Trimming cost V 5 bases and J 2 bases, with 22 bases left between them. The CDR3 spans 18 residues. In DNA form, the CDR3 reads TGTGCCAGCAGTACGATTTCCCCAGCGTCCCCGGCCTACAATGAGCAGTTCTTC. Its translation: CASSTISPASPAYNEQFF.

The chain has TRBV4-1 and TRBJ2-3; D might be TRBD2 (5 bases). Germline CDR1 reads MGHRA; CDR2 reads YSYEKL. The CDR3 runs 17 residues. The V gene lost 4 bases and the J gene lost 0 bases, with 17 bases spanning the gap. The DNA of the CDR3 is TGCGCCAGCAGCCCTTTCCCGCGGGCAGTTAGCACAGATACGCAGTATTTT. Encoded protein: CASSPFPRAVSTDTQYF.

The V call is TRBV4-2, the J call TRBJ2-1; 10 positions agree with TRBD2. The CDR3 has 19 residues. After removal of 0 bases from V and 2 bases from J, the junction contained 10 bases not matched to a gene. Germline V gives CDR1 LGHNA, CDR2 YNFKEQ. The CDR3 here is CASSQEDRVGTSAYNEQFF. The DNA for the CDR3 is TGTGCCAGCAGCCAAGAGGACAGGGTAGGGACTAGCGCCTACAATGAGCAGTTCTTC.

The CDR3 region is CASSLGGTLLTTDTQYF. CDR3 nucleotide sequence: TGTGCCAGCAGCTTAGGTGGGACATTGCTGACCACAGATACGCAGTATTTT. J is TRBJ2-3 and V is TRBV11-2; maybe TRBD1 (6 bases). V shed 1 base and J shed 2 bases, with 16 bases lying between them. Germline CDR1 reads SGHAT; CDR2 reads FQNNGV. CDR3 length: 17 amino acids.

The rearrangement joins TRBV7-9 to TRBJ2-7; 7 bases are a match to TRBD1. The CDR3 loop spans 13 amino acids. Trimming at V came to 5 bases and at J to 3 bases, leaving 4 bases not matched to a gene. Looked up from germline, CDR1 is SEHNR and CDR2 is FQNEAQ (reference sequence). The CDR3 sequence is CASSRTGYYEQYF. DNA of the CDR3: TGTGCCAGCAGCCGGACAGGCTACTACGAGCAGTACTTC.

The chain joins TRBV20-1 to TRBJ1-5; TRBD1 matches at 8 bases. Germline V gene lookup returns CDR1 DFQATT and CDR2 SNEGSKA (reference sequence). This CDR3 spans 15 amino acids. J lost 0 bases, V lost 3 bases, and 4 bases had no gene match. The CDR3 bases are TGCAGTGCTAGTCAGGGGGCGGTTAGCAATCAGCCCCAGCATTTT. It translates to CSASQGAVSNQPQHF.

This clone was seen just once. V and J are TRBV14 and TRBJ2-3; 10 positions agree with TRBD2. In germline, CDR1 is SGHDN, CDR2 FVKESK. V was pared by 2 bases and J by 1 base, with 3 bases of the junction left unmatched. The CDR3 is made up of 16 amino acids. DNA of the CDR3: TGTGCCAGCAGCCAAAGCGGGAGGGCCGGCACAGATACGCAGTATTTT. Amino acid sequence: CASSQSGRAGTDTQYF.

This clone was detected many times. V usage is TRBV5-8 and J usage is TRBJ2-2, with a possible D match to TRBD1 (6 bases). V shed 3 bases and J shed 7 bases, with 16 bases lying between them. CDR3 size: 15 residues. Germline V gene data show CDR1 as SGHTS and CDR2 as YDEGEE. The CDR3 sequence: CASSWGPAQGGELFF. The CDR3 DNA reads TGTGCCAGCAGCTGGGGGCCGGCCCAGGGCGGGGAGCTGTTTTTT.

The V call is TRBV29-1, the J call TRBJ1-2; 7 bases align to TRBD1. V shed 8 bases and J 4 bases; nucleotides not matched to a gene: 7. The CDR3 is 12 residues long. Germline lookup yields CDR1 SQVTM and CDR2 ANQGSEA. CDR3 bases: TGCAGCATCGAGGGACAGCCCTATGGCTACACCTTC. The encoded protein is CSIEGQPYGYTF.

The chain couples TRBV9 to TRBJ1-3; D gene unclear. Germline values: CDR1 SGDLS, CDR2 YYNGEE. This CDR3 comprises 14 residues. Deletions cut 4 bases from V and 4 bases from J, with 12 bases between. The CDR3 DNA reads TGTGCCAGCAGCTCCCCCCTCGGGGGAAACACCATATATTTT. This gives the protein CASSSPLGGNTIYF. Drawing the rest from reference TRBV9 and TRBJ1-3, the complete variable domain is DSGVTQTPKHLITATGQRVTLRCSPRSGDLSVYWYQQSLDQGLQFLIQYYNGEERAKGNILERFSAQQFPDLHSELNLSSLELGDSALYFCASSSPLGGNTIYFGEGSWLTVV.

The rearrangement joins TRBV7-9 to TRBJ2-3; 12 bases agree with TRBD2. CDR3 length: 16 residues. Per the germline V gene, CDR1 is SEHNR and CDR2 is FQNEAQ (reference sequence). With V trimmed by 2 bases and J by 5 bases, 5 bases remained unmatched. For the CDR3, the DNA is TGTGCCAGCAGCTTACCTAGCGGGGGGGCTAGAGATACGCAGTATTTT. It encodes CASSLPSGGARDTQYF.

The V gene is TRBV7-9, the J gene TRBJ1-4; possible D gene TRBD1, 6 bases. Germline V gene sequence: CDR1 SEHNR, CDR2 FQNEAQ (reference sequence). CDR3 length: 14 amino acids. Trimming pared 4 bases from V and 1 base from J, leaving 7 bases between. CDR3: CASSSDRTNEKLFF. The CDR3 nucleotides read TGTGCCAGCAGCTCGGACAGAACTAATGAAAAACTGTTTTTT.

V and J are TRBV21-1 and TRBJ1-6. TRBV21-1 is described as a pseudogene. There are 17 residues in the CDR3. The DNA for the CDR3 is TGTGCCAGCAGCTTCCGACCACGGGGGGCGCCGAATTCACCCCTCCACTTT. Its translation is CASSFRPRGAPNSPLHF.

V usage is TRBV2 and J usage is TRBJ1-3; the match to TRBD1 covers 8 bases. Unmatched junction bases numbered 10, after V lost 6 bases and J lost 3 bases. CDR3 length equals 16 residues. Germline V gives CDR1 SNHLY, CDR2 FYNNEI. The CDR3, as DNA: TGTGCCAGCAGGGGCTTATTGGACAGGGATGGAAACACCATATATTTT. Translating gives CASRGLLDRDGNTIYF.

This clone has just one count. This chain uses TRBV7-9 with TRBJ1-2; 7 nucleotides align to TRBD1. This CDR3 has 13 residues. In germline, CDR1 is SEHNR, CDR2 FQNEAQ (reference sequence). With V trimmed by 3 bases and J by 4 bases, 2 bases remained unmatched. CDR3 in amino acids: CASSFGQVYGYTF. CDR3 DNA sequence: TGTGCCAGCAGCTTCGGACAGGTCTATGGCTACACCTTC.

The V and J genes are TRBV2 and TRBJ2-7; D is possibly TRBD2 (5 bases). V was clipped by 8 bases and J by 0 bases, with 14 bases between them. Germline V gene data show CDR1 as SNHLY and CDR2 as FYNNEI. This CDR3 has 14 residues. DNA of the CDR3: TGTGCCAGCCCCATCGCGGGCGCCTCCTACGAGCAGTACTTC. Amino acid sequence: CASPIAGASYEQYF.

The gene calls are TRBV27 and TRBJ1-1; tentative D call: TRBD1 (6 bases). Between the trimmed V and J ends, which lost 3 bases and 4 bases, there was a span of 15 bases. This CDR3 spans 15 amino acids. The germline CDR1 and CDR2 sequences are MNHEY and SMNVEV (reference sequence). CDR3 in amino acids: CASSFRTLGGTEAFF. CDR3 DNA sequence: TGTGCCAGCAGTTTCCGGACTTTAGGGGGCACTGAAGCTTTCTTT.

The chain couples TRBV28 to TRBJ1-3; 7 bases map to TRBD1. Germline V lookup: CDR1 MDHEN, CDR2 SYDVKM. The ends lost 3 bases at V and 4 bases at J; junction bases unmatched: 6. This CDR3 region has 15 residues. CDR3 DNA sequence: TGTGCCAGCAGTTTCCCCGGGACAGTCGGAAACACCATATATTTT. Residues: CASSFPGTVGNTIYF.

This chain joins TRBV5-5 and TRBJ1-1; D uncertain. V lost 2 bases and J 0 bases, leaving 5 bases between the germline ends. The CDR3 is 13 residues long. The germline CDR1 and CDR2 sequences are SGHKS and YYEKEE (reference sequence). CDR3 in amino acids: CASSFILNTEAFF. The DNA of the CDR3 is TGTGCCAGCAGCTTTATATTGAACACTGAAGCTTTCTTT.

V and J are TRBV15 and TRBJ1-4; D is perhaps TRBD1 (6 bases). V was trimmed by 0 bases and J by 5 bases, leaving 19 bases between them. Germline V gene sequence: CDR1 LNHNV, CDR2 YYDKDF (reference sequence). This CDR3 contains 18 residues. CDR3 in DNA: TGTGCCACCAGCAGAGATGATGGACAGACAACCGGGAATGAAAAACTGTTTTTT. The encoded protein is CATSRDDGQTTGNEKLFF.

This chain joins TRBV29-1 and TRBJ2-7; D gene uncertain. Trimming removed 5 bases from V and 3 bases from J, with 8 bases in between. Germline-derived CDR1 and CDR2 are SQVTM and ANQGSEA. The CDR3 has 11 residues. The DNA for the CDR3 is TGCAGCGTTAACAGCCGCTACGAGCAGTACTTC. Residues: CSVNSRYEQYF.

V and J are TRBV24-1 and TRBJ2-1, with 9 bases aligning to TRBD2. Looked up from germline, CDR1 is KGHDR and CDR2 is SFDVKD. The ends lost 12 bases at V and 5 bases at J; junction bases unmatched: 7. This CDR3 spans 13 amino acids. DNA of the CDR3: TGTGCCGCCCGGACTAGCGCGAACAATGAGCAGTTCTTC. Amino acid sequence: CAARTSANNEQFF.

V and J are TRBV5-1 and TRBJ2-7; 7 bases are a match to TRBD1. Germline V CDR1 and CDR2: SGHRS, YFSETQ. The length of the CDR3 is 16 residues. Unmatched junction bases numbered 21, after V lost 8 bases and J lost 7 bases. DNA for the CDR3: TGCGCCAGAGGTCTTCCGGGACAGATCTCGGTTGGGGAGCAGTACTTC. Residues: CARGLPGQISVGEQYF. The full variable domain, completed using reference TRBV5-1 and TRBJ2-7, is KAGVTQTPRYLIKTRGQQVTLSCSPISGHRSVSWYQQTPGQGLQFLFEYFSETQRNKGNFPGRFSGRQFSNSRSEMNVSTLELGDSALYLCARGLPGQISVGEQYFGPGTRLTVT.

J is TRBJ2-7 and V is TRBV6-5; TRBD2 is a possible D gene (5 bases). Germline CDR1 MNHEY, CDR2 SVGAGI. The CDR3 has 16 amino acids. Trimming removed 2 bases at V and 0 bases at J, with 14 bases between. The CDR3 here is CASSYRVTGFSYEQYF. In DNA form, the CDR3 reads TGTGCCAGCAGTTACAGAGTAACGGGGTTCTCCTACGAGCAGTACTTC.

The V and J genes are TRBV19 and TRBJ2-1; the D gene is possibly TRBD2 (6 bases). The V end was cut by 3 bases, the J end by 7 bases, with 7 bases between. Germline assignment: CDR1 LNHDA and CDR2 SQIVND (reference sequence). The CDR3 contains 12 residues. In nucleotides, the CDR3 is TGTGCCAGTAGTATGGGGAGGAATGAGCAGTTCTTC. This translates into CASSMGRNEQFF.

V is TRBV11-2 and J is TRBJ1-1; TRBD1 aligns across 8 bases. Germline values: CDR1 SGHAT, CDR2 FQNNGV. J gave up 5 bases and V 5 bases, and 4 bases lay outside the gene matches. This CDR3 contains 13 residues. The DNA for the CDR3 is TGTGCCAGCAGCGAACAGGGGGGGACTGAAGCTTTCTTT. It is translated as CASSEQGGTEAFF.